This is a list of T cell receptor beta chains from one sample in a study of T cell responses to AZD1222 COVID-19 vaccine. Repertoires were generated with immunoSEQ multiplex PCR, while TCRdb's copy carries only in-frame clones and drops some. The repertoire holds 150,000 to 200,000 clones, with around nine tenths as singletons. The source material was peripheral blood, sampled 28 days after the second dose of the MenACWY control vaccine. These receptors came from an adult who received the MenACWY meningococcal vaccine as a control. Both conserved end residues are part of each CDR3. Fields, in order: clone size, V gene, J gene, D gene, CDR3 DNA, CDR3 protein. The D gene is left open where the match is weak. The listing skips clone size in some rows; elsewhere it reads once, few, many or a size class.

abundance: NA
v_gene: TRBV19
j_gene: TRBJ2-1
d_gene: TRBD2
CDR3nt: TGTGCCAGTAGTAGGACTAGCGGGAGGAGCAATGAGCAGTTCTTC
CDR3aa: CASSRTSGRSNEQFF

abundance: NA
v_gene: TRBV7-8
j_gene: TRBJ2-5
d_gene: NA
CDR3nt: TGTGCCAGCAGCCCCTATCGTGGGGACGGAGAGACCCAGTACTTC
CDR3aa: CASSPYRGDGETQYF

abundance: NA
v_gene: TRBV5-6
j_gene: TRBJ2-1
d_gene: NA
CDR3nt: TGTGCCAGCAGCTTGGTTACTGGGGGGGAGCAGTTCTTC
CDR3aa: CASSLVTGGEQFF

abundance: NA
v_gene: TRBV5-6
j_gene: TRBJ1-5
d_gene: TRBD1
CDR3nt: TGTGCCAGCAGCTACTCAGGGACAGGGCGCAATCAGCCCCAGCATTTT
CDR3aa: CASSYSGTGRNQPQHF

abundance: NA
v_gene: TRBV19
j_gene: TRBJ1-2
d_gene: NA
CDR3nt: TGTGCCAGTAGTGGCCTCTCGGGACACCCTTACTATGGCTACACCTTC
CDR3aa: CASSGLSGHPYYGYTF

abundance: once
v_gene: TRBV7-9
j_gene: TRBJ2-5
d_gene: TRBD1
CDR3nt: TGTGCCAGCAGCATGGCCGGGACAGGCTTCGGTCCGTACTTC
CDR3aa: CASSMAGTGFGPYF

abundance: once
v_gene: TRBV13
j_gene: TRBJ2-7
d_gene: TRBD2
CDR3nt: TGTGCCAGCAGCTTATCCTCACGGGGGACTAGCTGGTACGAGCAGTACTTC
CDR3aa: CASSLSSRGTSWYEQYF

abundance: NA
v_gene: TRBV29-1
j_gene: TRBJ2-5
d_gene: TRBD2
CDR3nt: TGCAGCGTGACGACTAGCGGGCAACAAGAGACCCAGTACTTC
CDR3aa: CSVTTSGQQETQYF

abundance: NA
v_gene: TRBV28
j_gene: TRBJ1-6
d_gene: NA
CDR3nt: TGTGCCAGCTTCGGGGGCGCGGGGAATTCACCCCTCCACTTT
CDR3aa: CASFGGAGNSPLHF

abundance: NA
v_gene: TRBV5-1
j_gene: TRBJ1-2
d_gene: TRBD1
CDR3nt: TGCGCCAGCAGTACAACCGGGACAGGGGTAGGGGGCTACACCTTC
CDR3aa: CASSTTGTGVGGYTF

abundance: NA
v_gene: TRBV7-2
j_gene: TRBJ1-1
d_gene: NA
CDR3nt: TGTGCCAGCAGCTCAAACGCCGGCGGGCTCATGAACACTGAAGCTTTCTTT
CDR3aa: CASSSNAGGLMNTEAFF

abundance: NA
v_gene: TRBV11-3
j_gene: TRBJ2-5
d_gene: NA
CDR3nt: TGTGCCAGCAGCTTAAGAGGGCCAACAGGTCATGGGAAGACCCAGTACTTC
CDR3aa: CASSLRGPTGHGKTQYF

abundance: NA
v_gene: TRBV27
j_gene: TRBJ1-3
d_gene: NA
CDR3nt: TGTGCCAGCAGGCCCGCCGGACAAGTTAGCTCTGGAAACACCATATATTTT
CDR3aa: CASRPAGQVSSGNTIYF

abundance: NA
v_gene: TRBV5-1
j_gene: TRBJ1-1
d_gene: NA
CDR3nt: TGCGCCAGCAGAAACTCAGGTAACACTGAAGCTTTCTTT
CDR3aa: CASRNSGNTEAFF

abundance: NA
v_gene: TRBV28
j_gene: TRBJ2-5
d_gene: NA
CDR3nt: TGTGCCAGCAGTTTCCAGGGGGGAAGGTTTCCCCAGTACTTC
CDR3aa: CASSFQGGRFPQYF

abundance: NA
v_gene: TRBV15
j_gene: TRBJ2-7
d_gene: NA
CDR3nt: TGTGCCACCAGCAGAGGGACCCAGGGGATATACGAGCAGTACTTC
CDR3aa: CATSRGTQGIYEQYF

abundance: NA
v_gene: TRBV5-1
j_gene: TRBJ2-7
d_gene: TRBD2
CDR3nt: TGCGCCAGCAGCTTGAATACCGGTCCGGGAGGGAGCTACGAGCAGTACTTC
CDR3aa: CASSLNTGPGGSYEQYF

abundance: NA
v_gene: TRBV3-1/TRBV3-2
j_gene: TRBJ1-1
d_gene: NA
CDR3nt: TGTGCCAGCAGCCAAGCAACGGGGGGGACTGAAGCTTTCTTT
CDR3aa: CASSQATGGTEAFF

abundance: NA
v_gene: TRBV3-1/TRBV3-2
j_gene: TRBJ2-1
d_gene: TRBD2
CDR3nt: TGTGCCAGCAGCCACGCCTTACCTAGCGGGAGCGATGAGCAGTTCTTC
CDR3aa: CASSHALPSGSDEQFF

abundance: NA
v_gene: TRBV4-3
j_gene: TRBJ1-5
d_gene: TRBD1
CDR3nt: TGCGCCAGCAGCCATAACAGGGGAGGCAATCAGCCCCAGCATTTT
CDR3aa: CASSHNRGGNQPQHF

abundance: NA
v_gene: TRBV18
j_gene: TRBJ2-2
d_gene: TRBD2
CDR3nt: TGTGCCAGCTCACCACTCCCCGGGACTAGCGGGAGACATGGGGAGCTGTTTTTT
CDR3aa: CASSPLPGTSGRHGELFF

abundance: NA
v_gene: TRBV15
j_gene: TRBJ1-1
d_gene: NA
CDR3nt: TGTGCCACCAGCAGAGATATGACCTCTGAAGCTTTCTTT
CDR3aa: CATSRDMTSEAFF

abundance: NA
v_gene: TRBV3-1/TRBV3-2
j_gene: TRBJ2-1
d_gene: NA
CDR3nt: TGTGCCAGCAGCCAGAGCGGGCCTTCAAGCTCCTACAATGAGCAGTTCTTC
CDR3aa: CASSQSGPSSSYNEQFF

abundance: few
v_gene: TRBV25-1
j_gene: TRBJ2-2
d_gene: NA
CDR3nt: TGTGCCAGCAGCCCAGATATGGGGACGCGCGGGGAGCTGTTTTTT
CDR3aa: CASSPDMGTRGELFF

abundance: NA
v_gene: TRBV11-2
j_gene: TRBJ2-2
d_gene: NA
CDR3nt: TGTGCCAGCAGCTTAGTAGGGACGGCAAACACCGGGGAGCTGTTTTTT
CDR3aa: CASSLVGTANTGELFF

abundance: NA
v_gene: TRBV30
j_gene: TRBJ2-5
d_gene: TRBD2
CDR3nt: TGTGCCTGGAGTGTTCTCACGGGAGGAGAGACCCAGTACTTC
CDR3aa: CAWSVLTGGETQYF

abundance: NA
v_gene: TRBV6-5
j_gene: TRBJ2-7
d_gene: NA
CDR3nt: TGTGCCAGCAGACCCCAGGGAAGCGAGCAGTACTTC
CDR3aa: CASRPQGSEQYF

abundance: once
v_gene: TRBV15
j_gene: TRBJ1-2
d_gene: TRBD1
CDR3nt: TGTGCCACCAGCAGAGATTTGGGACAGGGGGCGGGTGGCTACACCTTC
CDR3aa: CATSRDLGQGAGGYTF

abundance: NA
v_gene: TRBV4-1
j_gene: TRBJ1-1
d_gene: TRBD1
CDR3nt: TGCGCCAGCAGCCCGGGGACAGAGGATGAAGCTTTCTTT
CDR3aa: CASSPGTEDEAFF

abundance: NA
v_gene: TRBV30
j_gene: TRBJ1-1
d_gene: TRBD1
CDR3nt: TGTGCCTGGATGCGACTCGGGACAGGGGGCGGGAGGAACACTGAAGCTTTCTTT
CDR3aa: CAWMRLGTGGGRNTEAFF

abundance: NA
v_gene: TRBV29-1
j_gene: TRBJ2-1
d_gene: NA
CDR3nt: TGCAGCTCTAGTCGAGGGGCGAACGCAATCAATGAGCAGTTCTTC
CDR3aa: CSSSRGANAINEQFF

abundance: once
v_gene: TRBV10-3
j_gene: TRBJ2-1
d_gene: TRBD1
CDR3nt: TGTGCCATCAGTTTGACAGGGGTCAGGAACGATGAGCAGTTCTTC
CDR3aa: CAISLTGVRNDEQFF

abundance: NA
v_gene: TRBV4-3
j_gene: TRBJ2-2
d_gene: NA
CDR3nt: TGCGCCAGCAGCCAAGCTTCAGGGCATAAGCGGGAGCTGTTTTTT
CDR3aa: CASSQASGHKRELFF

abundance: NA
v_gene: TRBV7-9
j_gene: TRBJ2-3
d_gene: NA
CDR3nt: TGTGCCAGCAGCGGAGTGGGGGGCGGGACTAGCACAGATACGCAGTATTTT
CDR3aa: CASSGVGGGTSTDTQYF

abundance: NA
v_gene: TRBV11-2
j_gene: TRBJ2-3
d_gene: NA
CDR3nt: TGTGCCAGCAGCTTAGATCTCGCCTGGGATGGGGATACGCAGTATTTT
CDR3aa: CASSLDLAWDGDTQYF

abundance: NA
v_gene: TRBV4-2
j_gene: TRBJ2-7
d_gene: TRBD2
CDR3nt: TGTGCCAGCAGCCAAGAAGGGGTGGGAGCGGGAGCTTCCCACGAGCAGTACTTC
CDR3aa: CASSQEGVGAGASHEQYF

abundance: NA
v_gene: TRBV13
j_gene: TRBJ1-3
d_gene: NA
CDR3nt: TGTGCCAGCAGCAAGACGGGCTCTGGAAACACCATATATTTT
CDR3aa: CASSKTGSGNTIYF

abundance: NA
v_gene: TRBV7-2
j_gene: TRBJ1-3
d_gene: NA
CDR3nt: TGTGCCAGCAGCTTAGGCCCGAACTCTGGAAACACCATATATTTT
CDR3aa: CASSLGPNSGNTIYF

abundance: NA
v_gene: TRBV30
j_gene: TRBJ1-3
d_gene: NA
CDR3nt: TGTGCCTGGAGTCGGGGACACATCTCCCCTGGAAACACCATATATTTT
CDR3aa: CAWSRGHISPGNTIYF

abundance: NA
v_gene: TRBV7-8
j_gene: TRBJ1-4
d_gene: TRBD1
CDR3nt: TGTGCCAGCAGCCAGGACAGGGGAGAAAAACTGTTTTTT
CDR3aa: CASSQDRGEKLFF

abundance: NA
v_gene: TRBV6-4
j_gene: TRBJ1-2
d_gene: NA
CDR3nt: TGTGCCAGCACCGGGACGCTGAACTATGGCTACACCTTC
CDR3aa: CASTGTLNYGYTF

abundance: NA
v_gene: TRBV15
j_gene: TRBJ2-3
d_gene: TRBD2
CDR3nt: TGTGCCACCAGCTTCCCCCCGGGACTAGCGGGATCAGATACGCAGTATTTT
CDR3aa: CATSFPPGLAGSDTQYF

abundance: NA
v_gene: TRBV6-5
j_gene: TRBJ1-5
d_gene: NA
CDR3nt: TGTGCCAGTACGGGGGGAGTGAGGCAGCCCCAGCATTTT
CDR3aa: CASTGGVRQPQHF

abundance: NA
v_gene: TRBV5-1
j_gene: TRBJ1-3
d_gene: TRBD1
CDR3nt: TGCGCCAGCAGCCGGGACGGGACAGGGGGTGAAAGAAACACCATATATTTT
CDR3aa: CASSRDGTGGERNTIYF

abundance: NA
v_gene: TRBV7-2
j_gene: TRBJ2-1
d_gene: TRBD2
CDR3nt: TGTGCCAGCAGCTTCGGTAGCGGGCGGAGCTCCTACAATGAGCAGTTCTTC
CDR3aa: CASSFGSGRSSYNEQFF

abundance: NA
v_gene: TRBV7-9
j_gene: TRBJ1-6
d_gene: NA
CDR3nt: TGTGCCAGCAGCCAAGGGCGGGGTATTGGTTCACCCCTCCACTTT
CDR3aa: CASSQGRGIGSPLHF

abundance: once
v_gene: TRBV27
j_gene: TRBJ2-7
d_gene: NA
CDR3nt: TGTGCCAGCAGTTTCCCCTCCTACGAGCAGTACTTC
CDR3aa: CASSFPSYEQYF

abundance: NA
v_gene: TRBV4-2
j_gene: TRBJ1-1
d_gene: NA
CDR3nt: TGTGCCAGCAGTCCGGCGCGGGGGAAGGGGGCTTTCTTT
CDR3aa: CASSPARGKGAFF

abundance: NA
v_gene: TRBV6-5
j_gene: TRBJ2-2
d_gene: NA
CDR3nt: TGTGCCAGCCTGGGGTTCTCGAACACCGGGGAGCTGTTTTTT
CDR3aa: CASLGFSNTGELFF

abundance: NA
v_gene: TRBV4-2
j_gene: TRBJ2-7
d_gene: TRBD1
CDR3nt: TGTGCCAGCAGCCTCCACCGGGACAGGGGCTACGAGCAGTACTTC
CDR3aa: CASSLHRDRGYEQYF